The source of this TCR beta chain is a study of human T cells and chemical hapten exposure. The overall study: The sensitizer, 2% DPC, was used on around 2 cm by around 2 cm of upper inner arm skin.

This clonotype was observed at least ten times. Time point here: patch test 1, 2 weeks after DPC sensitization. Treatment denoted: therapeutic diphenylcyclopropenone sensitization with weekly scalp DPC. Donors were 18 to 70-year-old alopecia patients suitable for DPC. TCRdb used MiXCR to reprocess the RACE reads, holding one entry per CDR3 protein. The sample holds some 81,000 distinct CDR3 sequences, 7.5% to 9.5% seen once. V was clipped by 5 bases and J by 2 bases, with 18 bases between them. The CDR3 contains 16 residues. From germline, CDR1 is SGHRS and CDR2 YFSETQ. Sequencing used whole blood, obtained in connection with sensitization to the hapten diphenylcyclopropenone (DPC). The rearrangement links TRBV5-1 to TRBJ2-3, with a tentative D call TRBD1 (7 bases). The source is a woman aged 30 to 39 with alopecia areata. Some clones in this sample may be carry-over from other donors' samples. For the CDR3, the DNA is TGCGCCAGCAGTTCCCAGGGGGGCGGCTACACAGATACGCAGTATTTT. It translates to CASSSQGGGYTDTQYF.